This T cell receptor (beta chain) is from a study of T cell repertoires in cytomegalovirus infection (dated by TCRdb to between 2018 and 2020). As for the study more broadly: Donor HLA type was relevant to the analysis, because carriage of CMV infection together with the matching HLA type was indicated by public TCR beta signatures.

Overall results and qualifications from the work: In both this cohort and an independent roughly 400-donor cohort, the cumulative frequency of public TCR beta family members distinguished carriers of CMV infection plus the relevant HLA type. The ex vivo response was dominated by HLA-C-restricted CMV-specific TCR beta clonotypes, and the single most frequent clonotype in two of eight donors was supplied by these HLA-C-restricted clonotypes.

TCRdb lists the instrument as Illumina HiSeq 1500. TCRdb cleaned the public reads at Q25 with fastp, built clones with MiXCR and kept in-frame beta chains. Rows with a matching CDR3 protein are joined into one entry that keeps the most common DNA and genes. The sample table shows more than 150,000 distinct CDR3 sequences, and 28% are seen once. The ten biggest clones cover 30% to 35% of the sample. From its cysteine to its phenylalanine, the CDR3 spans 13 amino acids. Only CDR3 DNA remains: 39 bases, in frame from the first base. The germline V gene (reference sequence) gives CDR1 as LNHDA and CDR2 as SQIVND. Deletion took 9 bases off V and 8 bases off J, with a span of 16 bases between the germline ends. This clonotype was seen only a few times. Its antigen target is currently unknown. No base-level quality is on record; no much larger clone is a single base apart.

This TCR was recovered from a human donor in good health (CMV status not recorded). Some clones in this sample may be carry-over from other donors' samples. The sequenced sample was PBMCs. Rearrangement joined TRBV19 to TRBJ1-4; the D gene is perhaps TRBD1, on 6 matching bases. The CDR3 loop reads CASRFKGVEKLFF. In nucleotides, the sequence is TGTGCCAGCCGATTTAAGGGGGTGGAAAAACTGTTTTTT.